This T cell receptor beta chain was retrieved from a study of cytomegalovirus exposure and HLA in healthy donors. Study as a whole: Around 80 million unique TCRs from HLA-typed donors were held in an early data release.

Trimming removed 2 bases from V and 8 bases from J; junction bases left unmatched: 17. The germline CDR1 and CDR2 sequences are SGHNT and YYREEE (reference sequence). This CDR3 spans 17 amino acids. Findings and caveats of the study: Later work associated roughly 17,000 TCR beta sequences with HLA alleles at 0.05 false discovery rate. For most TCR sequences rarity was the rule, although some public TCRs occurred in many donors.

This clone was recorded once. No antigen is known for it. The PCR employed 60 Vbeta primers together with 13 Jbeta primers. Generated by immunoSEQ multiplex PCR, the TCRdb table keeps only in-frame clones and is missing some. The repertoire has 180,000 or so clones, 77% of them found once; the top ten carry 1.4%. The sequence derives from a young man in good health and CMV-seronegative. Material: PBMCs. This chain uses TRBV5-4 with TRBJ1-2, with 8 bases identical to TRBD1. The CDR3 reads CASSFPLHRRQGSGYTF. The CDR3 nucleotides read TGTGCCAGCAGCTTCCCCCTACATAGAAGACAGGGGAGCGGCTACACCTTC.